The 26 T cell receptor beta chains listed next were all sequenced from one sample in a study of cytomegalovirus exposure and HLA in healthy donors (dated by TCRdb to 2015 to 2018). The library was produced with the immunoSEQ multiplex PCR assay. TCRdb took over this immuneACCESS table, retaining in-frame rearrangements with V and J assigned. Such tables are incomplete; in checked studies, under half of the missing clones stem from an unresolved V gene, and the remainder is unexplained. Here the sample has about 58,000 clones; over 85% occur a single time. The biggest ten clones account for roughly 1% of the sample. Sequenced sample: PBMCs. The receptors originated from a young man in good health and CMV-seronegative.

The rearrangement links TRBV7-2 to TRBJ2-7; 11 bases are shared with TRBD2. Germline V gene data show CDR1 as SGHTA and CDR2 as FQGNSA. Trimming at V came to 5 bases and at J to 7 bases, leaving 4 bases not matched to a gene. The CDR3 has 13 amino acids. The CDR3 DNA reads as TGTGCCAGCAGCCCGCGACTAGCGGGAGAGCAGTACTTC. Translation: CASSPRLAGEQYF.

This chain links TRBV19 with TRBJ2-2, with 7 bases identical to TRBD2. This CDR3 is built from 18 residues. Germline CDR1 and CDR2: LNHDA and SQIVND (reference sequence). V dropped 4 bases and J dropped 1; count of bases not matched to a gene: 12. The CDR3 loop reads CASSTPPWREKNTGELFF. The CDR3 DNA reads TGTGCCAGTAGTACCCCCCCCTGGCGGGAGAAGAACACCGGGGAGCTGTTTTTT.

The V call is TRBV4-1, the J call TRBJ2-1; 10 bases agree with TRBD2. After removal of 4 bases from V and 5 bases from J, the junction contained 17 bases not matched to a gene. In germline, CDR1 is MGHRA, CDR2 YSYEKL. This CDR3 region has 19 residues. CDR3 region: CASSRGTSVFRALNNEQFF. CDR3 nucleotides: TGCGCCAGCAGCCGCGGGACTAGCGTGTTCCGAGCTCTCAACAATGAGCAGTTCTTC.

V gene TRBV28 combines with J gene TRBJ1-3; D is possibly TRBD1 (5 bases). CDR3 size: 19 residues. Between the trimmed V and J ends, which lost 6 bases and 1 base, there was a span of 25 bases. The germline CDR1 and CDR2 sequences are MDHEN and SYDVKM. The CDR3 DNA reads as TGTGCCAGCAGCTCAGCTGGGGTCTTAGGGGCCGTTTCTGGAAACACCATATATTTT. Its protein is CASSSAGVLGAVSGNTIYF.

The chain links TRBV28 to TRBJ2-4; 7 bases map to TRBD2. With 3 bases clipped from V and 0 bases from J, the junction kept 5 bases outside the gene matches. The germline V gene has CDR1 MDHEN and CDR2 SYDVKM. The CDR3 totals 16 residues. The CDR3 reads CASSLPSGIAKNIQYF. The CDR3 coding sequence is TGTGCCAGCAGTTTGCCTAGCGGAATAGCCAAAAACATTCAGTACTTC.

The chain links TRBV5-1 to TRBJ1-2; D unclear. The V end lost 2 bases, the J end lost 2 bases, and 10 bases lay between the germline ends. Germline lookup yields CDR1 SGHRS and CDR2 YFSETQ. The CDR3 contains 14 residues. In nucleotides, the CDR3 is TGCGCCAGCAGCTTCAACGGGGAAAACTATGGCTACACCTTC. It encodes CASSFNGENYGYTF.

The J gene is TRBJ2-5, the V gene TRBV4-1; TRBD2 matches 7 bases. The J segment lost 0 bases and the V segment lost 3 bases, leaving 13 bases of the junction unmatched. This CDR3 has 18 residues. Germline V gene lookup returns CDR1 MGHRA and CDR2 YSYEKL. The CDR3 nucleotides are TGCGCCAGCAGCCAGCAGCAAACCGGACTAGGGTACCAAGAGACCCAGTACTTC. It encodes CASSQQQTGLGYQETQYF.

The chain employs TRBV7-2 and TRBJ2-5; the match to TRBD2 covers 12 bases. The CDR3 sequence is 19 residues long. Per the germline V gene, CDR1 is SGHTA and CDR2 is FQGNSA. The J segment lost 1 base and the V segment lost 5 bases, leaving 14 bases of the junction unmatched. CDR3 sequence (DNA): TGTGCCAGCAGCCGCAAAACAACCGGGACTAGCGGGTTCCAAGAGACCCAGTACTTC. The encoded protein is CASSRKTTGTSGFQETQYF.

The chain is built from TRBV10-1 and TRBJ2-3; D is unresolved. The ends were cut back, 8 bases at V and 2 bases at J, with 5 bases in the middle. Germline values: CDR1 WNHNN, CDR2 SYGVQD (reference sequence). CDR3 length equals 11 residues. The CDR3 reads CASEATDTQYF. CDR3 coding DNA: TGCGCCAGCGAAGCCACAGATACGCAGTATTTT.

The chain carries TRBV6-1 and TRBJ2-7; 8 nucleotides line up with TRBD1. CDR1 and CDR2 from the germline V gene are MNHNS and SASEGT. The CDR3 runs to 14 residues. V lost 8 bases, J lost 0 bases, and 6 bases stayed unmatched. For the CDR3, the DNA is TGTGCCAGCTCGGGACAGGTGTTCTCCTACGAGCAGTACTTC. This translates into CASSGQVFSYEQYF.

This rearrangement joins TRBV19 to TRBJ1-5, with D unresolved. The V gene's germline CDR1 is LNHDA and CDR2 SQIVND (reference sequence). This CDR3 has 14 amino acids. Trimming pared 5 bases from V and 2 bases from J, leaving 10 bases between. In DNA, the CDR3 is TGTGCCAGTAGTCAAGGAGGAGGCAATCAGCCCCAGCATTTT. Protein sequence: CASSQGGGNQPQHF.

This chain uses TRBV28 with TRBJ2-4; TRBD1 matches 10 bases. V lost 0 bases, J lost 6 bases, and 8 bases stayed unmatched. The CDR3 has 17 amino acids. Germline V gene lookup returns CDR1 MDHEN and CDR2 SYDVKM. Here the CDR3 reads CASSLWRPGQGRNIQYF. The CDR3 DNA sequence: TGTGCCAGCAGTTTATGGCGCCCGGGACAGGGGAGAAACATTCAGTACTTC.

The chain links TRBV28 to TRBJ1-1, with D hard to call. The germline V gene has CDR1 MDHEN and CDR2 SYDVKM. V lost 1 base and J lost 0, with 6 bases in between. The CDR3 has 14 amino acids. CDR3 protein: CASSLYLVNTEAFF. CDR3 coding DNA: TGTGCCAGCAGTTTATATCTCGTGAACACTGAAGCTTTCTTT. Together with reference TRBV28 and TRBJ1-1, the CDR3 gives the full variable domain: DVKVTQSSRYLVKRTGEKVFLECVQDMDHENMFWYRQDPGLGLRLIYFSYDVKMKEKGDIPEGYSVSREKKERFSLILESASTNQTSMYLCASSLYLVNTEAFFGQGTRLTVV.

The chain couples TRBV6-6 to TRBJ1-5; TRBD1 matches at 9 bases. This CDR3 has 14 residues. Germline CDR1 and CDR2: MNHNY and SVGAGI (reference sequence). The V segment lost 2 bases and the J segment 7 bases; nucleotides outside the gene matches: 3. The CDR3 coding sequence is TGTGCCAGCAGTTACCAGACAGGGGGACAGCCCCAGCATTTT. This codes for CASSYQTGGQPQHF.

The chain has TRBV7-9 and TRBJ2-5; D may be TRBD1 (6 bases). Per germline, CDR1 SEHNR and CDR2 FQNEAQ (reference sequence). This CDR3 contains 16 residues. Trimming removed 3 bases at V and 1 base at J, with 15 bases between. CDR3 DNA: TGTGCCAGCAGCTTTACCGACAGGCCCATCCAAGAGACCCAGTACTTC. Translation: CASSFTDRPIQETQYF.

The chain combines TRBV5-6 with TRBJ2-7; 7 bases match TRBD1. Germline loops: CDR1 SGHDT, CDR2 YYEEEE. V trimming: 4 bases; J trimming: 3 bases; junction bases outside the gene matches: 7. There are 14 residues in the CDR3. CDR3: CASSQGTVIYEQYF. CDR3 nucleotide sequence: TGTGCCAGCAGCCAAGGGACAGTTATCTACGAGCAGTACTTC.

V usage is TRBV11-1 and J usage is TRBJ2-1; tentatively, D is TRBD1 (5 bases). The CDR3 runs to 15 residues. The germline V gene has CDR1 SGHAT and CDR2 FQDESV (reference sequence). The ends were cut back, 4 bases at V and 7 bases at J, with 17 bases in the middle. The CDR3 sequence: CASSSAGPTGNEQFF. CDR3 DNA: TGTGCCAGCAGCTCCGCAGGGCCCACCGGGAATGAGCAGTTCTTC.

This clone appeared a single time. The chain links TRBV9 to TRBJ2-3, with a weak D call TRBD2 (5 bases). CDR1 is SGDLS, CDR2 YYNGEE, per germline. This CDR3 spans 15 amino acids. Trimming removed 1 base from V and 3 bases from J, with 12 bases in between. CDR3 sequence: CASSVRGSVTDTQYF. In DNA form, the CDR3 reads TGTGCCAGCAGCGTACGGGGTAGTGTAACAGATACGCAGTATTTT.

The CDR3 region is CASRASDRTEAFF. The DNA for the CDR3 is TGTGCCAGCAGGGCCTCAGACAGGACTGAAGCTTTCTTT. V and J are TRBV25-1 and TRBJ1-1, with a possible D match to TRBD1 (6 bases). CDR1 is MGHDK and CDR2 is SYGVNS in the germline V gene. CDR3 size: 13 residues. V shed 6 bases and J shed 5 bases, with 13 bases lying between them.

V gene TRBV6-5 combines with J gene TRBJ2-7; D ambiguous. V gave up 5 bases and J gave up 3 bases, with 14 bases separating them. The germline V gene has CDR1 MNHEY and CDR2 SVGAGI. The CDR3 is 14 amino acids. CDR3 region: CASSPIAPLYEQYF. The CDR3 DNA is TGTGCCAGCAGTCCTATAGCCCCCCTCTACGAGCAGTACTTC.

The chain is built from TRBV11-2 and TRBJ1-1, with 7 bases identical to TRBD1. V shed 1 base and J 1 base; nucleotides not matched to a gene: 6. The length of the CDR3 is 16 residues. Germline V gives CDR1 SGHAT, CDR2 FQNNGV. CDR3 sequence: CASSLGDGTANTEAFF. The CDR3 DNA reads as TGTGCCAGCAGCTTAGGGGACGGGACAGCGAACACTGAAGCTTTCTTT.

This clone was counted once. The chain recombines TRBV9 with TRBJ2-1; TRBD2 aligns across 8 bases. The CDR3 consists of 13 residues. Germline V gene lookup returns CDR1 SGDLS and CDR2 YYNGEE. V trimming: 4 bases; J trimming: 8 bases; junction bases outside the gene matches: 5. The CDR3 bases are TGTGCCAGCAGCTCAAGGACTAGCCATGAGCAGTTCTTC. Amino acids: CASSSRTSHEQFF.

The chain couples TRBV5-1 to TRBJ2-5; D is perhaps TRBD1 (6 bases). The V end was cut by 2 bases, the J end by 3 bases, with 11 bases between. CDR3 size: 14 residues. CDR1 is SGHRS, CDR2 YFSETQ, per germline. CDR3 in amino acids: CASSLGAGEETQYF. The CDR3 DNA is TGCGCCAGCAGCTTAGGGGCAGGGGAAGAGACCCAGTACTTC.

The chain uses TRBV18 and TRBJ2-7; perhaps TRBD2 as D (6 bases). Germline lookup yields CDR1 KGHSH and CDR2 LQKENI. CDR3 length equals 16 residues. Trimming cost V 6 bases and J 6 bases, with 24 bases left between them. CDR3 DNA: TGTGCCAGCTCCCCTATTGTTACGGGAGAGGCTGTCGAGCAGTACTTC. Its protein is CASSPIVTGEAVEQYF. Using reference TRBV18 and TRBJ2-7 for the parts outside the CDR3, the full variable domain is NAGVMQNPRHLVRRRGQEARLRCSPMKGHSHVYWYRQLPEEGLKFMVYLQKENIIDESGMPKERFSAEFPKEGPSILRIQQVVRGDSAAYFCASSPIVTGEAVEQYFGPGTRLTVT.

The genes are TRBV6-5 and TRBJ2-5; TRBD1 might be the D (5 bases). V lost 0 bases to trimming and J lost 4 bases, with 15 bases between them. CDR3 size: 16 residues. CDR1 and CDR2 (germline): MNHEY, SVGAGI. The CDR3 loop is CASSYSPPPRGETQYF. In nucleotides, the CDR3 is TGTGCCAGCAGTTACTCCCCACCCCCTAGGGGAGAGACCCAGTACTTC.

The rearrangement links TRBV11-2 to TRBJ2-7; 11 bases fit TRBD2. V lost 1 base to trimming and J lost 4 bases; unmatched junction nucleotides: 3. The CDR3 spans 15 residues. The germline CDR1 and CDR2 sequences are SGHAT and FQNNGV. This chain's CDR3 is CASSLATSGTYEQYF. The CDR3 DNA sequence: TGTGCCAGCAGCTTAGCGACTAGCGGGACGTACGAGCAGTACTTC.